This T cell receptor beta chain appears in the sequencing data of a study of beta chain features in type 1 diabetes. Study as a whole: Regarding age, gender and cell yields, patients proved similar to healthy donors. Study-wide points: Although PCR might favor shorter templates, it would do so equally in patients and controls.

Naive, central memory, regulatory and stem cell-like memory cells within the CD4+ compartment were sorted using CD45RO/CCR7/CD25/CD127/CD95/CD27. This clone has more than one count but fewer than ten. Antigen specificity is unknown. Reverse transcribing all isolated RNA meant expressed TCRB transcripts were sequenced. Clones were sequenced by immunoSEQ multiplex PCR, and TCRdb holds only the in-frame ones, with some missing. The sample holds 200,000 to 300,000 clones, over 12% seen once. Trimming cost V 4 bases and J 6 bases; bases outside gene matches: 6. There are 14 residues in the CDR3. CDR1 and CDR2 (germline): MGHDK, SYGVNS.

The sample consisted of naive CD4+ T cells from blood. The sequence was collected from a woman in her thirties or forties in good health. The V and J genes are TRBV25-1 and TRBJ1-1; 9 positions agree with TRBD1. The CDR3 nucleotides read TGTGCCAGCAGTGGGACAGGGGAGGGCCCTGAAGCTTTCTTT. It codes for CASSGTGEGPEAFF.